This passage covers 27 T cell receptor beta chains from one sample sequenced in a study of cytomegalovirus exposure and HLA in healthy donors. Use of 60 Vbeta and 13 Jbeta primers characterized the PCR. The assay was immunoSEQ multiplex PCR, and TCRdb's table has in-frame clones only and misses some. The sample consists of more than 95,000 clones, about four fifths of them appearing once. The sequenced material came from PBMCs. The receptor set was obtained from a woman aged 40 to 50 in good health and CMV-seropositive.

This chain links TRBV9 with TRBJ2-3; 10 nucleotides agree with TRBD2. Unmatched junction bases numbered 1, after V lost 1 base and J lost 5 bases. The CDR3 totals 14 residues. Germline CDR1 and CDR2: SGDLS and YYNGEE. The CDR3 sequence: CASSVSSGRDTQYF. The CDR3, as DNA: TGTGCCAGCAGCGTATCTAGCGGGAGAGATACGCAGTATTTT.

J is TRBJ2-1 and V is TRBV5-5, with D unclear. Looked up from germline, CDR1 is SGHKS and CDR2 is YYEKEE (reference sequence). This CDR3 has 15 residues. V was trimmed by 2 bases and J by 9 bases, leaving 18 bases between them. CDR3 DNA sequence: TGTGCCAGCAGCTTTACTTTGGCTAGTACGGTTGAGCAGTTCTTC. This encodes CASSFTLASTVEQFF.

The chain couples TRBV28 to TRBJ2-7; 7 bases match TRBD2. The junction had 10 bases not matched to a gene; V was cut back by 3 bases and J by 5 bases. Germline V gene lookup returns CDR1 MDHEN and CDR2 SYDVKM. CDR3 length equals 15 residues. The CDR3: CASSFPLLGGDEQYF. The CDR3 DNA is TGTGCCAGCAGTTTTCCGTTACTGGGGGGGGACGAGCAGTACTTC.

This chain links TRBV27 with TRBJ1-6; perhaps TRBD1 as D (5 bases). This CDR3 comprises 15 residues. In germline, CDR1 is MNHEY, CDR2 SMNVEV (reference sequence). The V end lost 5 bases, the J end lost 0 bases, and 8 bases lay between the germline ends. The CDR3 loop is CASSPQVSYNSPLHF. The CDR3, as DNA: TGTGCCAGCAGTCCACAGGTCTCCTATAATTCACCCCTCCACTTT.

The chain employs TRBV25-1 and TRBJ2-6; 8 nucleotides agree with TRBD1. The CDR3 consists of 16 residues. The germline CDR1 and CDR2 sequences are MGHDK and SYGVNS. The V segment lost 5 bases and the J segment 4 bases; nucleotides outside the gene matches: 7. The DNA for the CDR3 is TGTGCCAGCAGTAAACACAGGGGGAACGGGGCCAACGTCCTGACTTTC. Its translation is CASSKHRGNGANVLTF.

The chain couples TRBV28 to TRBJ2-5; 8 bases agree with TRBD1. Germline V CDR1 and CDR2: MDHEN, SYDVKM. Trimming took 1 base from V and 4 from J; bases not matched to a gene: 8. This CDR3 region has 16 residues. CDR3 sequence: CASSLFPQGAGETQYF. The CDR3, as DNA: TGTGCCAGCAGTTTATTTCCCCAGGGGGCTGGAGAGACCCAGTACTTC.

The rearrangement links TRBV7-9 to TRBJ1-1, with 7 nucleotides matching TRBD1. This CDR3 contains 19 residues. Unmatched junction bases numbered 19, after V lost 1 base and J lost 5 bases. Germline V lookup: CDR1 SEHNR, CDR2 FQNEAQ (reference sequence). The CDR3 here is CASSLETSMWGPGGTEAFF. The DNA for the CDR3 is TGTGCCAGCAGCTTAGAAACCTCTATGTGGGGACCAGGGGGAACTGAAGCTTTCTTT.

The chain joins TRBV18 to TRBJ2-1; perhaps TRBD1 as D (5 bases). With 7 bases removed from V and 4 bases from J, the gap between germline ends came to 14 bases. The CDR3 is 14 amino acids. Per germline, CDR1 KGHSH and CDR2 LQKENI. Written as DNA, the CDR3 is TGTGCCAGCTACCCGATAAGGGGTTACAATGAGCAGTTCTTC. The encoded protein is CASYPIRGYNEQFF. The variable domain in full, completed from reference TRBV18 and TRBJ2-1, reads NAGVMQNPRHLVRRRGQEARLRCSPMKGHSHVYWYRQLPEEGLKFMVYLQKENIIDESGMPKERFSAEFPKEGPSILRIQQVVRGDSAAYFCASYPIRGYNEQFFGPGTRLTVL.

This chain links TRBV19 with TRBJ2-7; 9 bases agree with TRBD1. V was pared by 4 bases and J by 2 bases, with 3 bases of the junction left unmatched. Germline CDR1 LNHDA, CDR2 SQIVND (reference sequence). CDR3 length equals 14 residues. CDR3: CASSRRDRAYEQYF. In nucleotides, the CDR3 is TGTGCCAGTAGTAGGCGGGACAGGGCCTACGAGCAGTACTTC. Complete variable domain (other parts from reference TRBV19 and TRBJ2-7): DGGITQSPKYLFRKEGQNVTLSCEQNLNHDAMYWYRQDPGQGLRLIYYSQIVNDFQKGDIAEGYSVSREKKESFPLTVTSAQKNPTAFYLCASSRRDRAYEQYFGPGTRLTVT.

V is TRBV4-1 and J is TRBJ2-4, with 9 bases matching TRBD2. From germline, CDR1 is MGHRA and CDR2 YSYEKL. The CDR3 length is 18 residues. J was trimmed by 3 bases and V by 2 bases; bases with no gene match: 11. As DNA, the CDR3 is TGCGCCAGCAGCCAAATACAGCTAGCGGGATCCATCAAAAACATTCAGTACTTC. Its translation is CASSQIQLAGSIKNIQYF.

This chain connects TRBV9 to TRBJ2-7; D possibly corresponds to TRBD2 (6 bases). Trimming left V 4 bases short and J 6 bases short, with 17 bases between. The CDR3 length is 14 residues. Germline V gene data show CDR1 as SGDLS and CDR2 as YYNGEE. CDR3 in DNA: TGTGCCAGCAGCTCGTCGACTAGTACTGTCGAGCAGTACTTC. Translation: CASSSSTSTVEQYF.

V and J are TRBV10-3 and TRBJ2-3, with 11 positions matching TRBD2. The CDR3 is 15 amino acids. Germline V gene sequence: CDR1 ENHRY, CDR2 SYGVKD. J lost 1 base, V lost 7 bases, and 4 bases had no gene match. CDR3 coding DNA: TGTGCCATCAACCTGGGACTAGCGGGCACAGATACGCAGTATTTT. This gives the protein CAINLGLAGTDTQYF.

The J gene is TRBJ1-2, the V gene TRBV19; a possible D gene is TRBD1 (5 bases). V shed 6 bases and J shed 4 bases, with 12 bases lying between them. The CDR3 contains 13 residues. Germline lookup yields CDR1 LNHDA and CDR2 SQIVND (reference sequence). Here the CDR3 reads CASSISRVYGYTF. The CDR3 DNA is TGTGCCAGTAGCATCAGCAGGGTCTATGGCTACACCTTC. Combining the CDR3 with reference TRBV19 and TRBJ1-2 gives the whole variable domain DGGITQSPKYLFRKEGQNVTLSCEQNLNHDAMYWYRQDPGQGLRLIYYSQIVNDFQKGDIAEGYSVSREKKESFPLTVTSAQKNPTAFYLCASSISRVYGYTFGSGTRLTVV.

This clone has only a few counts. The chain couples TRBV11-2 to TRBJ1-1, with a weak D call TRBD1 (5 bases). This CDR3 comprises 14 residues. Germline values: CDR1 SGHAT, CDR2 FQNNGV. V gave up 5 bases and J gave up 0 bases, with 10 bases separating them. This CDR3 reads CASSQDTLNTEAFF. The CDR3 bases are TGTGCCAGCAGCCAGGACACATTGAACACTGAAGCTTTCTTT.

The chain recombines TRBV28 with TRBJ2-5, with 10 bases lining up with TRBD1. The J call may not be correct, given that the DNA end is closer to TRBJ2-7. The CDR3 loop spans 15 amino acids. Germline values: CDR1 MDHEN, CDR2 SYDVKM. The CDR3 protein is CASSSPGQGSHEQYF. The CDR3 nucleotides are TGTGCCAGCAGTTCCCCGGGACAGGGGTCCCACGAGCAGTACTTC.

The rearrangement uses TRBV11-3 and TRBJ2-3; 12 nucleotides line up with TRBD2. V was pared by 3 bases and J by 3 bases, with 1 base of the junction left unmatched. The germline V gene encodes CDR1 SGHNT and CDR2 YENEEA. The CDR3 loop spans 15 amino acids. DNA for the CDR3: TGTGCCAGCAGCTTGGGGACTAGCGGGACAGATACGCAGTATTTT. It translates to CASSLGTSGTDTQYF. Combining the CDR3 with reference TRBV11-3 and TRBJ2-3 gives the whole variable domain EAGVVQSPRYKIIEKKQPVAFWCNPISGHNTLYWYLQNLGQGPELLIRYENEEAVDDSQLPKDRFSAERLKGVDSTLKIQPAELGDSAVYLCASSLGTSGTDTQYFGPGTRLTVL.

This rearrangement joins TRBV7-9 to TRBJ2-7, with 8 nucleotides matching TRBD1. The length of the CDR3 is 14 residues. The J segment lost 0 bases and the V segment lost 5 bases, leaving 3 bases of the junction unmatched. Germline loops: CDR1 SEHNR, CDR2 FQNEAQ (reference sequence). This chain's CDR3 is CASSRDRTSYEQYF. The DNA of the CDR3 is TGTGCCAGCAGCCGGGACAGGACCTCCTACGAGCAGTACTTC.

This chain uses TRBV25-1 with TRBJ2-3; D unresolved. V was clipped by 4 bases and J by 2 bases, with 10 bases between them. This CDR3 region has 14 residues. CDR1 is MGHDK and CDR2 is SYGVNS in the germline V gene. CDR3 sequence: CASSGVAPTDTQYF. CDR3 bases: TGTGCCAGCAGTGGAGTAGCCCCCACAGATACGCAGTATTTT.

The chain links TRBV5-4 to TRBJ2-7; tentative D call: TRBD1 (6 bases). There are 15 residues in the CDR3. V was shortened by 2 bases and J by 6 bases, with 18 bases between the two germline ends. Germline V CDR1 and CDR2: SGHNT, YYREEE (reference sequence). CDR3 region: CASSFSPYRAGEQYF. The CDR3 DNA follows: TGTGCCAGCAGCTTTAGCCCATACAGGGCTGGCGAGCAGTACTTC.

Written as DNA, the CDR3 is TGTGCCAGTAGTTTCGGACTAGCGGAAGCGGGTACGCAGTATTTT. It codes for CASSFGLAEAGTQYF. The chain has TRBV19 and TRBJ2-3; TRBD2 agrees at 10 bases. Germline V gene sequence: CDR1 LNHDA, CDR2 SQIVND (reference sequence). The trim removed 5 bases at V and 8 bases at J, leaving 10 bases unmatched. This CDR3 is built from 15 residues.

This clone has just one count. The chain couples TRBV10-1 to TRBJ2-2; perhaps TRBD2 as D (5 bases). CDR3 length equals 12 residues. Trimming took off 6 bases at V and 5 bases at J, with 7 bases between the two ends. From germline, CDR1 is WNHNN and CDR2 SYGVQD (reference sequence). The CDR3 reads CASSKRTGELFF. The CDR3 DNA reads as TGCGCCAGCAGCAAGCGGACCGGGGAGCTGTTTTTT.

This clone was seen once. The chain carries TRBV10-1 and TRBJ2-1, with a weak D call TRBD2 (6 bases). The length of the CDR3 is 15 residues. Trimming stripped 4 bases from V and 8 bases from J, with 18 bases between. Germline CDR1 and CDR2: WNHNN and SYGVQD (reference sequence). In DNA, the CDR3 is TGCGCCAGCAGTGGGCCCGGGACTCCTGTCGATGAGCAGTTCTTC. It codes for CASSGPGTPVDEQFF.

Here the CDR3 reads CASSLEGGLAGEQYF. The CDR3, as DNA: TGCGCCAGCAGCTTGGAGGGCGGACTAGCGGGTGAGCAGTACTTC. The V gene is TRBV5-1, the J gene TRBJ2-7; the match to TRBD2 covers 11 bases. Germline V lookup: CDR1 SGHRS, CDR2 YFSETQ. This CDR3 contains 15 residues. V lost 0 bases to trimming and J lost 7 bases; unmatched junction nucleotides: 6.

The chain uses TRBV7-2 and TRBJ2-7; no definite D call. The CDR3 length is 11 residues. Trimming removed 5 bases at V and 4 bases at J, with 6 bases between. CDR1 and CDR2 from the germline V gene are SGHTA and FQGNSA. For the CDR3, the DNA is TGTGCCAGCAGCCGTTCTTACGAGCAGTACTTC. Its translation: CASSRSYEQYF.

The V call is TRBV7-9, the J call TRBJ2-7; 10 bases align to TRBD2. J was trimmed by 4 bases and V by 5 bases; bases with no gene match: 11. In germline, CDR1 is SEHNR, CDR2 FQNEAQ (reference sequence). There are 16 residues in the CDR3. CDR3 sequence: CASSPGVAGGKYEQYF. CDR3 DNA sequence: TGTGCCAGCAGCCCGGGGGTAGCGGGAGGAAAATACGAGCAGTACTTC.

The V gene is TRBV27, the J gene TRBJ2-2, with D possibly matching TRBD2 (5 bases). V lost 7 bases to trimming and J lost 6 bases, with 21 bases between them. Germline assignment: CDR1 MNHEY and CDR2 SMNVEV (reference sequence). The CDR3 is 16 amino acids. CDR3 in amino acids: CASTIAGISDPGELFF. For the CDR3, the DNA is TGTGCCAGCACTATAGCCGGGATTAGCGATCCCGGGGAGCTGTTTTTT.

This clone was observed a handful of times. This chain uses TRBV6-5 with TRBJ1-5; a possible D gene is TRBD1 (5 bases). The CDR3 spans 13 residues. Germline values: CDR1 MNHEY, CDR2 SVGAGI. V dropped 6 bases and J dropped 4 bases, with 10 bases sitting between them. The CDR3 here is CASRAGSNQPQHF. CDR3 coding DNA: TGTGCCAGCAGAGCAGGGTCAAATCAGCCCCAGCATTTT.